Each of the 2 T cell receptor beta chains below was sequenced from the same sample in a study of blood T cells in healthy people across ages. Sample-barcoded 5' priming and a J-beta primer mix drove a second PCR of 7 to 11 cycles. From the 5' RACE reads, TCRdb called clonotypes with MiXCR, one entry per CDR3 protein. The repertoire consists of about 1.4 million distinct CDR3 sequences, with almost 60% occurring once and the leading ten covering 5% to 7%. Material: blood. Source of these receptors: a man younger than 35 in good health.

The rearrangement links TRBV7-2 to TRBJ2-5, with TRBD2 identical over 7 bases. The CDR3 is made up of 16 amino acids. Trimming at V came to 5 bases and at J to 9 bases, leaving 18 bases not matched to a gene. Per germline, CDR1 SGHTA and CDR2 FQGNSA. CDR3: CASSIDSGLPLSPQYF. CDR3 sequence (DNA): TGTGCCAGCAGCATAGACTCGGGACTACCACTAAGCCCCCAGTACTTC.

The rearrangement uses TRBV12-5 and TRBJ2-4; 8 positions match TRBD1. The better agreement between TRBJ2-7 and the DNA end casts doubt on the J call. Germline V gives CDR1 LGHNT, CDR2 FRNRAP. The CDR3 totals 14 residues. The CDR3 DNA reads as TGTGCTAGTGGTAAACCGGGACAGGCCTACGAGCAGTACTTC. Its translation is CASGKPGQAYEQYF.